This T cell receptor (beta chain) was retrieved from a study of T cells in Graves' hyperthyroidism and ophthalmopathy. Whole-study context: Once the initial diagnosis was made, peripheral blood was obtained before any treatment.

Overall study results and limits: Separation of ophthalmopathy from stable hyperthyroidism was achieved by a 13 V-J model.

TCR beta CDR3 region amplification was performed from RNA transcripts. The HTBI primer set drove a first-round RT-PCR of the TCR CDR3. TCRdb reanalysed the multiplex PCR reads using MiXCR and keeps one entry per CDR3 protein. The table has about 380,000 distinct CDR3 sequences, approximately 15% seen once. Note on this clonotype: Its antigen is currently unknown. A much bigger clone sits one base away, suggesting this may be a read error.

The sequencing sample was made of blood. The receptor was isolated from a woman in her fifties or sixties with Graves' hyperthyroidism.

The CDR3 is CASSFSGTAHEQYF. The DNA for the CDR3 is TGCGCCAGCAGCTTTAGCGGGACTGCCCACGAGCAGTACTTC. The chain is built from TRBV5-1 and TRBJ2-7, with 8 bases that match TRBD2. The CDR3 loop spans 14 amino acids. Germline trimming cut 2 bases from V and 5 bases from J; bases unmatched to any gene: 6. Germline V gene sequence: CDR1 SGHRS, CDR2 YFSETQ.